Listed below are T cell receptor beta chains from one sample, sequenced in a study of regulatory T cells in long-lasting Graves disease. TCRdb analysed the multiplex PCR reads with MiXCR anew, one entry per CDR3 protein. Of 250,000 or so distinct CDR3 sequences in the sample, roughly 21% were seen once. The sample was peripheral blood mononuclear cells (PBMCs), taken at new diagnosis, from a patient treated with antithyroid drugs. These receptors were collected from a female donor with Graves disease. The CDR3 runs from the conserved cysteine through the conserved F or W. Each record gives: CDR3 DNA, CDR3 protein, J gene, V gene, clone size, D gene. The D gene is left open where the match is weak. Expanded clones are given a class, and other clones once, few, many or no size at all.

TGTGCCAGCAGCTTGGGGGGGAGCGACTTCGGAGAGCAGTTCTTC,CASSLGGSDFGEQFF,TRBJ2-1,TRBV7-3,few,TRBD2
TGTGCCAGCAGCCGAGAGGGTTCTAGCGGTAGGAATGAGCAGTTCTTC,CASSREGSSGRNEQFF,TRBJ2-1,TRBV11-2,many,TRBD2
TGTGCCAGCACCGGACTAGCGGTCTCCTACAATGAGCAGTTCTTC,CASTGLAVSYNEQFF,TRBJ2-1,TRBV12-3/TRBV12-4,NA,TRBD2
TGTGCCAGCAGTATAGGTCCCGGGGACACCGGGGAGCTGTTTTTT,CASSIGPGDTGELFF,TRBJ2-2,TRBV6-1,many,NA
TGTGCCAGCAGCCGAAGAAACCCGAACAGGGTGAAGAACACCATATATTTT,CASSRRNPNRVKNTIYF,TRBJ1-3,TRBV7-9,many,NA
TGCAGTGCTAGTCCCCTTAAGGACAGGGTTGATCAGCCCCAGCATTTT,CSASPLKDRVDQPQHF,TRBJ1-5,TRBV20-1,many,TRBD1
TGTGCCAGCAGCTCGGGGACAGGGGAAAATTCACCCCTCCACTTT,CASSSGTGENSPLHF,TRBJ1-6,TRBV9,NA,TRBD1
TGTGCCAGCAGCGCGCGGGACAGCTCCTACAATGAGCAGTTCTTC,CASSARDSSYNEQFF,TRBJ2-1,TRBV5-1,few,NA
TGTGCCAGCAGCCAAAGCGGTAACAGGGGGCCTAGCTATGGCTACACCTTC,CASSQSGNRGPSYGYTF,TRBJ1-2,TRBV7-2,many,TRBD1
TGCAGCGTTGGAGGGGGGACTAGCGGATACAATGAGCAGTTCTTC,CSVGGGTSGYNEQFF,TRBJ2-1,TRBV29-1,many,TRBD2
TGTGCCAGCAGTCCCGTATACCAGGGGTTGGACCAGTACTTC,CASSPVYQGLDQYF,TRBJ2-5,TRBV12-3/TRBV12-4,NA,NA
TGCAGTGCCCATCACGGGACAGGATCTTCTTACGAGCAGTACTTC,CSAHHGTGSSYEQYF,TRBJ2-7,TRBV20-1,many,TRBD1
TGTGCCAGCAGTTACGGGTTAGCGGGAACAGGGGAGCAGTTCTTC,CASSYGLAGTGEQFF,TRBJ2-1,TRBV6-2/TRBV6-3,NA,TRBD2
TGTGCCAGCAGCGATCGACAGGGGGCTGTCACCGGGGAGCTGTTTTTT,CASSDRQGAVTGELFF,TRBJ2-2,TRBV7-2,NA,TRBD1
TGTGCCAGCAGTTACCCCAGACGGACAGTGGTAGAAAAACTGTTTTTT,CASSYPRRTVVEKLFF,TRBJ1-4,TRBV6-2/TRBV6-3,many,NA
TGTGCCAGCACACGAGATAGCAATCAGCCCCAGCATTTT,CASTRDSNQPQHF,TRBJ1-5,TRBV6-1,many,NA
TGCAGTGCTAGACAGGATAGCTACGAGCAGTACTTC,CSARQDSYEQYF,TRBJ2-7,TRBV20-1,NA,NA
TGTGCCAGCAGCGGGACTAGCGGGAGGGCCTGGGAAGAGACCCAGTACTTC,CASSGTSGRAWEETQYF,TRBJ2-5,TRBV7-8,many,TRBD2
TGTGCCAGCAGTGGGCGGGGGATCTACAATGAGCAGTTCTTC,CASSGRGIYNEQFF,TRBJ2-1,TRBV2,many,TRBD2
TGTGCCAGCAGCTTGGCTAGCGGCACAGATACGCAGTATTTT,CASSLASGTDTQYF,TRBJ2-3,TRBV7-2,few,NA
TGTGCCAGCAGTCTACCTAGGGGGGAGACCCAGTACTTC,CASSLPRGETQYF,TRBJ2-5,TRBV12-3/TRBV12-4,many,NA
TGTGCCAGCAGCTTAGCGTCGCAGGGCAATCAGCCCCAGCATTTT,CASSLASQGNQPQHF,TRBJ1-5,TRBV7-2,few,NA
TGTGCCAGCAGCCCCGGGACAGGGGTTCACGGGGAGCTGTTTTTT,CASSPGTGVHGELFF,TRBJ2-2,TRBV6-1,NA,TRBD1
TGTGCCAGCAGCATTACTAGCGGGGGGGGCACAGATACGCAGTATTTT,CASSITSGGGTDTQYF,TRBJ2-3,TRBV5-4,many,TRBD2
TGTGCTAGTGGTTTGATCGGACTAGCGGGAGAGAATGAGCAGTTCTTC,CASGLIGLAGENEQFF,TRBJ2-1,TRBV12-5,many,TRBD2
TGCGCCAGCAGCTTGGGCGGGCACGGCGTGGAGCCCCAGCATTTT,CASSLGGHGVEPQHF,TRBJ1-5,TRBV5-1,many,NA
TGTGCCAGTAGATTGGGATATGGAAACACCATATATTTT,CASRLGYGNTIYF,TRBJ1-3,TRBV19,NA,NA
TGCAGTGCGGAGGGGGCAGGGGCCAACGTCCTGACTTTC,CSAEGAGANVLTF,TRBJ2-6,TRBV20-1,many,NA
TGTGCCAGCAGCACAGGGGGGAAACAGCCCCAGCATTTT,CASSTGGKQPQHF,TRBJ1-5,TRBV6-1,many,TRBD1
TGTGCCAGCAGTTTTGTAGCGGGGGTTTATAGTGAGCAGTTCTTC,CASSFVAGVYSEQFF,TRBJ2-1,TRBV12-3/TRBV12-4,NA,TRBD2
TGTGCCAGCAGCCCTCGACTAGCGGGGGAATACGAGCAGTACTTC,CASSPRLAGEYEQYF,TRBJ2-7,TRBV4-2,few,TRBD2
TGTGCCACCAGCAGTTCCGGGACAGGGGGGTTTTTT,CATSSSGTGGFF,TRBJ1-4,TRBV15,few,TRBD1
TGTGCCAGCAGTGATGGGCCTTCGGGGTATGGCTACACCTTC,CASSDGPSGYGYTF,TRBJ1-2,TRBV6-1,many,NA
TGTGCCAGCAGTCCCGTGACAGGGGGATCGCGACAGCCCCAGCATTTT,CASSPVTGGSRQPQHF,TRBJ1-5,TRBV12-3/TRBV12-4,many,TRBD1
TGTGCCAGCAGTCCTTTCCAGAACACTGAAGCTTTCTTT,CASSPFQNTEAFF,TRBJ1-1,TRBV28,many,NA
TGTGCCAGCAGCTTCCAAGAGACCCAGTACTTC,CASSFQETQYF,TRBJ2-5,TRBV5-1,many,NA
TGTGCCAGTAGTATTTCGGGAAGGGAGCAGTACTTC,CASSISGREQYF,TRBJ2-7,TRBV19,NA,NA
TGTGCCAGCAGTGTAGGTCCCGGGCCAATAGGGGAGCAGTTCTTC,CASSVGPGPIGEQFF,TRBJ2-1,TRBV12-3/TRBV12-4,many,NA
TGCAGTGCTAGTCCTAAGAGGGGCCTTGAAGCTTTCTTT,CSASPKRGLEAFF,TRBJ1-1,TRBV20-1,many,NA
TGCAGTGCTAGCGTCAGCAATGAGCAGTTCTTC,CSASVSNEQFF,TRBJ2-1,TRBV20-1,NA,NA
TGCGCCAGCAGCCAAGAAATCGGGGCTAGCGGGGGGCTTTACACAGATACGCAGTATTTT,CASSQEIGASGGLYTDTQYF,TRBJ2-3,TRBV4-3,NA,TRBD2
TGTGCCAGCAGAAACATTGGACAGGGGGGGATTGGGGAGCAGTACTTC,CASRNIGQGGIGEQYF,TRBJ2-7,TRBV6-1,many,TRBD1
TGTGCCAGCTCATATAGCGGGCAGGGGAGAGCCACAGATACGCAGTATTTT,CASSYSGQGRATDTQYF,TRBJ2-3,TRBV18,NA,NA
TGCGCCAGCAGCTTGGGCGACAGGGCGGATCAGCCCCAGCATTTT,CASSLGDRADQPQHF,TRBJ1-5,TRBV5-1,many,TRBD1
TGTGCCAGCAGGGAAGCACCAGGGGGAAACACTGAAGCTTTCTTT,CASREAPGGNTEAFF,TRBJ1-1,TRBV7-3,many,TRBD1
TGTGCCTGGAGTTCCGGGACAGGGGGTTTCGTCTACACCTTC,CAWSSGTGGFVYTF,TRBJ1-2,TRBV30,few,TRBD1
TGTGCCAGCAGCAATCCGGGACAGGGGACCCACGAGCAGTACTTC,CASSNPGQGTHEQYF,TRBJ2-7,TRBV3-1,many,TRBD1
TGTGCCTGGAGTATTACTAGGTATTACAATGAGCAGTTCTTC,CAWSITRYYNEQFF,TRBJ2-1,TRBV30,many,NA
TGTGCCACCAAACCGAAAATCACTTCCTACGAGCAGTACTTC,CATKPKITSYEQYF,TRBJ2-7,TRBV27,many,NA
TGTGCCAGCAGTTACCGGGGGGGTGCAGATACGCAGTATTTT,CASSYRGGADTQYF,TRBJ2-3,TRBV6-9,few,TRBD2
TGTGCCAGCAGCCAAGGCGGGGGCACCCTCTATGGCTACACCTTC,CASSQGGGTLYGYTF,TRBJ1-2,TRBV3-1,NA,NA
TGTGCCAGCAGCCCCGAAGGGGGACGTGAGCAGTTCTTC,CASSPEGGREQFF,TRBJ2-1,TRBV7-2,many,NA
TGTGCCAGCAGCCAAACTTTCGGGACGGGCGAGGCTGAAGCTTTCTTT,CASSQTFGTGEAEAFF,TRBJ1-1,TRBV3-1,many,NA
TGTGCCAGTAGCCCGGAGGACACAGATACGCAGTATTTT,CASSPEDTDTQYF,TRBJ2-3,TRBV19,NA,NA
TGCGCCAGCAGCTTGGCTACAGGGAGTATGAACACTGAAGCTTTCTTT,CASSLATGSMNTEAFF,TRBJ1-1,TRBV5-1,many,NA